This T cell receptor beta chain was sequenced in a study of T cells after yellow fever vaccination. Worth noting for this clonotype: Its antigen is still unknown.

TCRdb used MiXCR to reprocess the 5' RACE reads, holding one entry per CDR3 protein. In the table there are about 350,000 distinct CDR3 sequences, about 4% of which are singletons. Trimming removed 3 bases from V and 5 bases from J, with 11 bases in between. This CDR3 contains 14 residues. Study results and limitations: Although the secondary response was weaker, it peaked faster, at day 5 versus 15.

This TCR was recovered from a man between 18 and 29 years old who received the YFV17D yellow fever vaccine. J is TRBJ1-5 and V is TRBV12-3 or TRBV12-4; a possible D gene is TRBD1 (5 bases). The sequencing here drew on PBMCs, taken 5 days after the yellow fever booster vaccination. This chain's CDR3 is CASSFDGGHQPQHF. CDR3 bases: TGTGCCAGCAGTTTTGATGGGGGACATCAGCCCCAGCATTTT.